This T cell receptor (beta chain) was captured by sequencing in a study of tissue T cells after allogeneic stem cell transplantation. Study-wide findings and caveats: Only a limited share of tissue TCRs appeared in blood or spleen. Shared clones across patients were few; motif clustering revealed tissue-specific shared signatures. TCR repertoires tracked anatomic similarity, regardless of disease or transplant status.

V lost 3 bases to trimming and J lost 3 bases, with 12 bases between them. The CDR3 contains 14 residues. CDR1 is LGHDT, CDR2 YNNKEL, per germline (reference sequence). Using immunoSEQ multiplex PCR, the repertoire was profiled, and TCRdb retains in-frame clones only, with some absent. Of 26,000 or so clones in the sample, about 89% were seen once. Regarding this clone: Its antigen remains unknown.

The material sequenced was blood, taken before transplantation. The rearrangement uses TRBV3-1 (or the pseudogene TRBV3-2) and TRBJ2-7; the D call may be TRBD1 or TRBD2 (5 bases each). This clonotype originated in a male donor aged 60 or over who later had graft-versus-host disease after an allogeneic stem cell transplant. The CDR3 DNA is TGTGCCAGCAGCCATCCCCGGGACGGCTACGAGCAGTACTTC. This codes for CASSHPRDGYEQYF.